This is a list of T cell receptor beta chains from one sample in a study of response to subunit inactivated influenza vaccine. TCRdb called the RT-PCR reads again in MiXCR, with one record for every CDR3 protein. The sample records fewer than 400,000 distinct CDR3 sequences, 21% being singletons. The material sequenced was PBMCs from blood, taken less than 22 months after vaccination. These receptors were obtained from a man between 50 and 75 years old who received an inactivated influenza vaccine. CDR3s include the opening cysteine and the closing phenylalanine or tryptophan. Fields, in order: D gene, clone size, V gene, CDR3 length, J gene, CDR3 DNA, CDR3 protein. The D gene is left open where the match is weak. For some rows the clone size is stated as once, few or many, or as a class when expanded; others skip it.

>.|.|TRBV16|14|TRBJ2-3
TGTGCCAGCAGCCAATCGGGCACTACAGATACGCAGTATTTT
CASSQSGTTDTQYF
>.|many|TRBV20-1|12|TRBJ1-1
TGCAGTGCTAGAGATTGGGGCCAGAAAGCTTTCTTT
CSARDWGQKAFF
>TRBD1|few|TRBV5-1|15|TRBJ1-1
TGCGCCAGCAGCACCGGACAGGGACTGAACACTGAAGCTTTCTTT
CASSTGQGLNTEAFF
>.|.|TRBV7-2|15|TRBJ2-7
TGTGCCAGCAGCTTTTCCTACTGGCCCAACTACGAGCAGTACTTC
CASSFSYWPNYEQYF
>.|few|TRBV7-2|14|TRBJ1-5
TGTGCCAGCAGCTTAGATCACGGACCAAACACCCAGCATTTT
CASSLDHGPNTQHF
>.|few|TRBV4-3|15|TRBJ2-1
TGCGCCAGCAGCCAAGAATGGAGCTCCTACAATGAGCAGTTCTTC
CASSQEWSSYNEQFF
>TRBD1|few|TRBV6-1|14|TRBJ1-2
TGTGCCAGCAGGGGACCGGGACAGAACTATGGCTACACCTTC
CASRGPGQNYGYTF
>TRBD2|.|TRBV19|16|TRBJ2-1
TGTGCCAGTATGTCATGGGGGACTAGCGGGAACAATGAGCAGTTCTTC
CASMSWGTSGNNEQFF
>TRBD1|.|TRBV5-4|17|TRBJ2-2
TGTGCCAGCAGCTTATACCCGGGACAGGGGGGATCCGGGGAGCTGTTTTTT
CASSLYPGQGGSGELFF
>TRBD2|.|TRBV5-1|16|TRBJ2-1
TGCGCCAGCAGTTATCGACTAGCGGGAGGAGGCAATGAGCAGTTCTTC
CASSYRLAGGGNEQFF
>TRBD2|few|TRBV7-9|14|TRBJ2-7
TGTGCCAGCAGCTTAGATAGCGGGGGCTACGAGCAGTACTTC
CASSLDSGGYEQYF
>.|few|TRBV20-1|12|TRBJ1-5
TGCAGTGCTAGACAGGGGCGACAGCCCCAGCATTTT
CSARQGRQPQHF
>TRBD1|.|TRBV12-3/TRBV12-4|16|TRBJ2-7
TGTGCCAGCAGTTTATGGTGGGCAGGGGGCGTCCACGAGCAGTACTTC
CASSLWWAGGVHEQYF
>.|few|TRBV7-8|19|TRBJ1-1
TGTGCCAGCAGCTTAGCATTAGTCGGCCGGGGGGGTAAACTCACTGAAGCTTTCTTT
CASSLALVGRGGKLTEAFF
>.|.|TRBV18|15|TRBJ1-2
TGTGCCAGCTCAAGTAGGACACCCGCTAACTATGGCTACACCTTC
CASSSRTPANYGYTF
>TRBD2|few|TRBV4-3|20|TRBJ2-2
TGCGCCAGCAGCCAAGATCGGGGGGGTAGCGGGGGTTCCTGGACCGGGGAGCTGTTTTTT
CASSQDRGGSGGSWTGELFF
>.|.|TRBV27|12|TRBJ2-5
TGTGCCAGCACCAACAGGCTAGAGACCCAGTACTTC
CASTNRLETQYF
>.|.|TRBV7-8|14|TRBJ2-2
TGTGCCAGCAGCTACAGGACGAACACCGGGGAGCTGTTTTTT
CASSYRTNTGELFF
>.|.|TRBV6-1|15|TRBJ2-6
TGTGCCAGCAGCAAGGGGAGGTCCGGGGCCAACGTCCTGACTTTC
CASSKGRSGANVLTF
>TRBD1|few|TRBV7-2|14|TRBJ1-4
TGTGCCAGCAGCTCGACAGGGGGCGTTGAAAAACTGTTTTTT
CASSSTGGVEKLFF
>.|.|TRBV10-3|13|TRBJ2-2
TGTGCCATGATTTCAGGGGCCACCGGGGAGCTGTTTTTT
CAMISGATGELFF
>.|few|TRBV5-4|14|TRBJ1-1
TGTGCCAGCAGCTTGCAACGGATGAACACTGAAGCTTTCTTT
CASSLQRMNTEAFF
>.|many|TRBV7-2|15|TRBJ2-7
TGTGCCAGCAGCTTAGATGGCGGTGGCTCCTACGAGCAGTACTTC
CASSLDGGGSYEQYF
>TRBD1|few|TRBV20-1|14|TRBJ1-5
TGCAGTGCTAAAACGGACAGGGAGTATCAGCCCCAGCATTTT
CSAKTDREYQPQHF
>TRBD1|.|TRBV5-1|15|TRBJ1-1
TGCGCCAGCGGCCAACAGGGGGCTGGGGGCACTGAAGCTTTCTTT
CASGQQGAGGTEAFF
>.|many|TRBV4-3|13|TRBJ2-1
TGCGCCAGCAGCCAAGAAAGACCCGATGAGCAGTTCTTC
CASSQERPDEQFF
>.|few|TRBV28|11|TRBJ2-3
TGTGCCAGCAAATTAGGGGATACGCAGTATTTT
CASKLGDTQYF
>.|many|TRBV2|11|TRBJ1-6
TGTGCCAGCAGTGAATTTTCACCCCTCCACTTT
CASSEFSPLHF
>.|.|TRBV20-1|14|TRBJ1-5
TGCAGTGCTTACCGGGGCCATGGCAATCAGCCCCAGCATTTT
CSAYRGHGNQPQHF
>TRBD2|few|TRBV4-3|16|TRBJ2-1
TGCGCCAGCGGCTGGACTAGCGGGAGCCTCCTCAATGAGCAGTTCTTC
CASGWTSGSLLNEQFF
>TRBD2|.|TRBV4-2|16|TRBJ2-1
TGTGCCAGCAGCCAAGAAGGGACTAGCGGGTCCAATGAGCAGTTCTTC
CASSQEGTSGSNEQFF
>TRBD1|once|TRBV7-8|15|TRBJ2-1
TGTGCCAGCAGCTTTACCGGGACAGGGTATAATGAGCAGTTCTTC
CASSFTGTGYNEQFF
>TRBD2|.|TRBV5-1|14|TRBJ2-3
TGCGCCAGCAGCTTGAACGGGGGGGCGGATACGCAGTATTTT
CASSLNGGADTQYF
>TRBD1|.|TRBV6-2/TRBV6-3|16|TRBJ2-3
TGTGCCAGCAGTTACTCGCCAGGGGGCCTCGCAGATACGCAGTATTTT
CASSYSPGGLADTQYF
>.|.|TRBV19|13|TRBJ1-1
TGTGCCAGCAACCGCAGGGGGAACACTGAAGCTTTCTTT
CASNRRGNTEAFF
>TRBD2|.|TRBV4-1|16|TRBJ2-7
TGCGCCAGCAGCCAAGTAAGCAGCGGGGGGACCTACGAGCAGTACTTC
CASSQVSSGGTYEQYF
>TRBD2|.|TRBV4-3|16|TRBJ2-7
TGCGCCAGCAGCCAGGGACTAGCGGGAGTCTCCTACGAGCAGTACTTC
CASSQGLAGVSYEQYF
>.|.|TRBV4-3|15|TRBJ1-6
TGCGCCAGCAGCCAAGAAGTCTCCTATAATTCACCCCTCCACTTT
CASSQEVSYNSPLHF
>.|.|TRBV20-1|18|TRBJ1-6
TGCAGTGCCATGGACCTGGGGCCAGGAACGACCTATAATTCACCCCTCCACTTT
CSAMDLGPGTTYNSPLHF
>.|.|TRBV5-1|12|TRBJ2-7
TGCGCCAGCAGGGAGGGTCTTTACGAGCAGTACTTC
CASREGLYEQYF
>TRBD1|few|TRBV6-2/TRBV6-3|14|TRBJ2-5
TGTGCCAGCAGGTCCGGGGGACAGGGTAGGACCCAGTACTTC
CASRSGGQGRTQYF
>.|.|TRBV11-2|14|TRBJ2-7
TGTGCCAGCAGCTTAGATCTAGGGGGTTACGAGCAGTACTTC
CASSLDLGGYEQYF
>TRBD2|few|TRBV2|17|TRBJ2-1
TGTGCCAGCAGTGATTTCGGGGTAGCGGGACTAGACAATGAGCAGTTCTTC
CASSDFGVAGLDNEQFF
>TRBD1|.|TRBV18|15|TRBJ2-5
TGTGCCAGCTCGTTCCAGGGGACAGGAGGAAAGACCCAGTACTTC
CASSFQGTGGKTQYF
>.|many|TRBV5-1|13|TRBJ1-2
TGCGCCAGCAGCCTGGACGGGGACTATGGCTACACCTTC
CASSLDGDYGYTF
>TRBD1|.|TRBV5-1|16|TRBJ2-2
TGCGCCAGCAGCTTGATGGGACAGGGGGTCACCGGGGAGCTGTTTTTT
CASSLMGQGVTGELFF
>.|many|TRBV12-3/TRBV12-4|12|TRBJ1-1
TGTGCCAGCAGTTTTGGACACACTGAAGCTTTCTTT
CASSFGHTEAFF
>.|many|TRBV6-1|14|TRBJ2-7
TGTGCCAGCACCCGGAGCGACGGGGCCTACGAGCAGTACTTC
CASTRSDGAYEQYF
>.|few|TRBV28|14|TRBJ1-5
TGTGCCAGCAGCCTCGTATATAGCAATCAGCCCCAGCATTTT
CASSLVYSNQPQHF
>TRBD1|many|TRBV6-1|16|TRBJ1-2
TGTGCCAGCAGCTCCAGGGGGCCCTCGATTAACTATGGCTACACCTTC
CASSSRGPSINYGYTF
>.|.|TRBV28|12|TRBJ1-3
TGTGCCAGCAGGGTCTCGGGAAACACCATATATTTT
CASRVSGNTIYF
>.|.|TRBV15|14|TRBJ1-6
TGTGCCACCAGCGACCGCGGAGAAAATTCACCCCTCCACTTT
CATSDRGENSPLHF
>.|.|TRBV29-1|13|TRBJ2-1
TGCAGCGTTGATTTAGGCCAGGGGTATGAGCAGTTCTTC
CSVDLGQGYEQFF
>.|few|TRBV3-1|15|TRBJ2-7
TGTGCCAGCAGCCAAGAAGTACGGTTTCAGTACGAGCAGTACTTC
CASSQEVRFQYEQYF